This TCR beta chain stems from a study of T cells after yellow fever vaccination. Looking at the study overall: Researchers used SMART-Seq v4 Ultra Low Input to prepare fractions that had low cell numbers.

J gave up 1 base and V 0 bases, and 11 bases lay outside the gene matches. CDR3 length: 18 residues. Germline CDR1 reads MNHEY; CDR2 reads SMNVEV (reference sequence). Concerning this clonotype itself: The antigen remains unidentified.

Overall study findings and caveats: Most clones from primary vaccination resurfaced after the booster (about 95% CD4, 88% CD8). Some clonotypes were seen in both the CD4 and the CD8 compartments. These made up a small share and likely arose from convergent recombination.

TCRdb processed the 5' RACE reads anew with MiXCR; each CDR3 protein has one entry. The table shows hundreds of thousands of distinct CDR3 sequences, with around 17% occurring only once. The chain has TRBV27 and TRBJ1-2; TRBD1 matches 7 bases. The material was PBMCs, obtained 5 to 6 days after the first yellow fever vaccination. This sequence originates from a man between 18 and 29 years old who received the YFV17D yellow fever vaccine. CDR3 DNA sequence: TGTGCCAGCAGTTTATCCGTTGCGACAGGGAGAATTAACTATGGCTACACCTTC. Amino acids: CASSLSVATGRINYGYTF.